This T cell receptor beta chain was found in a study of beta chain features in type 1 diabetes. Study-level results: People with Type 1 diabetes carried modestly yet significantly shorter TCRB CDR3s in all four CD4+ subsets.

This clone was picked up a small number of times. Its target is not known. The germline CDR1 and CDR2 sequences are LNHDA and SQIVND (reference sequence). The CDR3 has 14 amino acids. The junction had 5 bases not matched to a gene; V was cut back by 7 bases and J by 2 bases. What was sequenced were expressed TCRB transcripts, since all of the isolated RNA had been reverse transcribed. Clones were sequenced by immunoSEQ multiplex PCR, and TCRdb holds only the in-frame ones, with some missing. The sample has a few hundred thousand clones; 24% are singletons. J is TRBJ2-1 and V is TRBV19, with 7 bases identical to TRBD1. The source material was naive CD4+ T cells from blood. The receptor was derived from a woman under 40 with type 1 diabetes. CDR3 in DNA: TGTGCCAGTAAGGACAGGATCCCCTACAATGAGCAGTTCTTC. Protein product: CASKDRIPYNEQFF. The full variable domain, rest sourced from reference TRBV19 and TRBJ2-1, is DGGITQSPKYLFRKEGQNVTLSCEQNLNHDAMYWYRQDPGQGLRLIYYSQIVNDFQKGDIAEGYSVSREKKESFPLTVTSAQKNPTAFYLCASKDRIPYNEQFFGPGTRLTVL.